These 13 T cell receptor beta chains share one sample of origin, sequenced in a study of T cells in Graves' hyperthyroidism and ophthalmopathy. RNA transcripts gave rise to amplified TCR beta CDR3 regions. The HTBI primer set was used in a first-round RT-PCR of the TCR CDR3. TCRdb reprocessed the multiplex PCR reads with MiXCR, giving one entry per CDR3 protein. There are about 320,000 distinct CDR3 sequences in the sample; roughly 17% occur only once, and around 34% lies in the top ten. The sequenced material came from blood. The source of these receptors is a young man with Graves' hyperthyroidism.

This clonotype was counted at least ten times. The rearrangement uses TRBV6-1 and TRBJ2-7, with TRBD1 as a possible D gene (6 bases). In germline, CDR1 is MNHNS, CDR2 SASEGT. V was trimmed by 6 bases and J by 3 bases, leaving 9 bases between them. The CDR3 loop spans 12 amino acids. The CDR3 region has the DNA TGTGCCAGCAGAGACAGGTTCTACGAGCAGTACTTC. Translated, it gives CASRDRFYEQYF.

This clonotype showed up many times. The chain links TRBV12-3 or TRBV12-4 to TRBJ2-3; 7 bases agree with TRBD1. The CDR3 consists of 16 residues. Losses at the gene ends were 2 bases for V and 2 bases for J; bases not matched to a gene: 7. CDR3 coding DNA: TGTGCCAGCAGTTTATTTTTTCAGGGGGACACAGATACGCAGTATTTT. Translation: CASSLFFQGDTDTQYF.

The V gene is TRBV11-1, the J gene TRBJ2-1, with D hard to call. This CDR3 spans 12 amino acids. Germline loops: CDR1 SGHAT, CDR2 FQDESV (reference sequence). The V end was cut by 8 bases, the J end by 9 bases, with 14 bases between. The CDR3 DNA follows: TGTGCCAGCGGCCCGGGCCTCCTTGAGCAGTTCTTC. Its translation is CASGPGLLEQFF. Using reference TRBV11-1 and TRBJ2-1 for the parts outside the CDR3, the full variable domain is EAEVAQSPRYKITEKSQAVAFWCDPISGHATLYWYRQILGQGPELLVQFQDESVVDDSQLPKDRFSAERLKGVDSTLKIQPAELGDSAMYLCASGPGLLEQFFGPGTRLTVL.

This clonotype was found many times. V and J are TRBV5-1 and TRBJ2-1; 11 bases map to TRBD2. The trim removed 7 bases at V and 6 bases at J, leaving 12 bases unmatched. Germline-derived CDR1 and CDR2 are SGHRS and YFSETQ. This CDR3 contains 16 residues. This CDR3 reads CASRALGLAVTNEQFF. The CDR3 nucleotides read TGCGCCAGCCGGGCCCTGGGACTAGCGGTAACCAATGAGCAGTTCTTC.

This clonotype was picked up many times. The chain uses TRBV3-1 and TRBJ2-7; D is ambiguous. The V gene's germline CDR1 is LGHDT and CDR2 YNNKEL (reference sequence). V gave up 3 bases and J gave up 1 base, with 10 bases separating them. The CDR3 runs to 14 residues. CDR3 coding DNA: TGTGCCAGCAGCCACGCCGGACCTTCCTACGAGCAGTACTTC. Its translation is CASSHAGPSYEQYF.

This chain links TRBV10-3 with TRBJ2-2; TRBD1 agrees at 9 bases. The CDR3 sequence is 18 residues long. Germline V gene data show CDR1 as ENHRY and CDR2 as SYGVKD. Trimming cost V 6 bases and J 1 base; bases outside gene matches: 12. CDR3 coding DNA: TGTGCCATCAGGGCGGGGGCCGGGACAGGGTTGAACACCGGGGAGCTGTTTTTT. Its protein product is CAIRAGAGTGLNTGELFF.

J is TRBJ2-5 and V is TRBV7-9, with a weak D call TRBD1 (6 bases). The V end was cut by 5 bases, the J end by 3 bases, with 16 bases between. CDR1 and CDR2 (germline): SEHNR, FQNEAQ (reference sequence). The CDR3 consists of 15 residues. CDR3 DNA: TGTGCCAGCAGCCCAGGCCCGGACAGAGAAGAGACCCAGTACTTC. Protein: CASSPGPDREETQYF.

This clonotype was seen at least ten times. The J gene is TRBJ2-5, the V gene TRBV12-3 or TRBV12-4; possibly TRBD1 for D (7 bases). The CDR3 has 16 amino acids. Trimming pared 6 bases from V and 7 bases from J, leaving 24 bases between. This CDR3 is CASRAGQPRLGATQYF. The CDR3 DNA is TGTGCCAGCAGGGCGGGACAGCCACGCCTGGGGGCGACCCAGTACTTC.

V and J are TRBV12-3 or TRBV12-4 and TRBJ2-7; 11 nucleotides agree with TRBD2. Trimming at V came to 3 bases and at J to 6 bases, leaving 25 bases not matched to a gene. CDR3 size: 21 residues. CDR3 in DNA: TGTGCCAGCAGTTTTGTATCAAGGTATGCTAGCGGGAGGACCTATCCCGCCGAGCAGTACTTC. It translates to CASSFVSRYASGRTYPAEQYF.

This clonotype was seen many times. V usage is TRBV7-9 and J usage is TRBJ2-4; D is perhaps TRBD1 (7 bases). Trimming took 2 bases from V and 8 from J, leaving 13 bases between them. This CDR3 is 14 amino acids long. CDR1 and CDR2 from the germline V gene are SEHNR and FQNEAQ (reference sequence). CDR3 bases: TGTGCCAGCAGCTTAAGGAGGGGGCGAGACATTCAGTACTTC. This encodes CASSLRRGRDIQYF.

This clonotype was counted ten times or more. V usage is TRBV20-1 and J usage is TRBJ2-2; D tentatively fits TRBD1 or TRBD2 (5 bases each). The CDR3 length is 16 residues. Trimming stripped 4 bases from V and 2 bases from J, with 17 bases between. The germline gives CDR1 DFQATT, CDR2 SNEGSKA (reference sequence). CDR3 loop: CSATLWGSGNTGELFF. The DNA of the CDR3 is TGCAGTGCTACCCTATGGGGGAGCGGAAACACCGGGGAGCTGTTTTTT.

Regarding this clonotype: Since a much larger clone is just one base distant, this may be a read error. The CDR3 DNA follows: TGCGCCAGCAGCCAATTGAACAGTCAAGAGACCCGGTACTTC. Translated, it gives CASSQLNSQETRYF. The chain recombines TRBV4-1 with TRBJ2-5, with D unresolved. This CDR3 has 14 residues. Germline CDR1 is MGHRA and CDR2 is YSYEKL.

In its sample, this clonotype was seen many times. The chain employs TRBV18 and TRBJ2-2; D uncertain. CDR1 and CDR2 from the germline V gene are KGHSH and LQKENI. V was cut by 6 bases and J by 0 bases, with 8 bases left in between. The CDR3 extends over 14 amino acids. The CDR3 DNA reads TGTGCCAGCTCCAGCGTCACGAACACCGGGGAGCTGTTTTTT. Translated, it gives CASSSVTNTGELFF.